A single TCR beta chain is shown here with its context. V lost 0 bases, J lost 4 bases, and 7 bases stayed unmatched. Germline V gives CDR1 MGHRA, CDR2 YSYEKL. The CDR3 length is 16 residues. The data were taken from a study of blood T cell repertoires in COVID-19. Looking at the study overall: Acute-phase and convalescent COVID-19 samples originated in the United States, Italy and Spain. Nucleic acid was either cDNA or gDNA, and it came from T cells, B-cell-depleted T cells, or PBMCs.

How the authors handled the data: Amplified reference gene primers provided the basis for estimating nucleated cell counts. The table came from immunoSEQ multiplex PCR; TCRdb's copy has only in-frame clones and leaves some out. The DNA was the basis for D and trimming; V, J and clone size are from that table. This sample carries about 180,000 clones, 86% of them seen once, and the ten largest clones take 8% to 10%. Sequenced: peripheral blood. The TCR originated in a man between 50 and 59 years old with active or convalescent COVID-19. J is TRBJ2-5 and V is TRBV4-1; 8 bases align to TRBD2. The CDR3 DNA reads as TGCGCCAGCAGCCAAGATCACGGGGCGGGAGGAGAGACCCAGTACTTC. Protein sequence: CASSQDHGAGGETQYF.